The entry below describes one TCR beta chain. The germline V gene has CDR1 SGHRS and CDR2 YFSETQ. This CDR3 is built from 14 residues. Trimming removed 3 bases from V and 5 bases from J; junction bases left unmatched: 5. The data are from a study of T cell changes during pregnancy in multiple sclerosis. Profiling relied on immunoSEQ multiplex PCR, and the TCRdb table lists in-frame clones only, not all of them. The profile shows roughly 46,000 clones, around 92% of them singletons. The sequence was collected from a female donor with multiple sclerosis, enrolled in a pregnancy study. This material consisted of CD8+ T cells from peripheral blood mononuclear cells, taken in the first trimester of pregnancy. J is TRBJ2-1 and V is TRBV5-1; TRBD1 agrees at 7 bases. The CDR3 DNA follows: TGCGCCAGCAGCTCAGGGGGTGGAAACAATGAGCAGTTCTTC. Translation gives CASSSGGGNNEQFF.